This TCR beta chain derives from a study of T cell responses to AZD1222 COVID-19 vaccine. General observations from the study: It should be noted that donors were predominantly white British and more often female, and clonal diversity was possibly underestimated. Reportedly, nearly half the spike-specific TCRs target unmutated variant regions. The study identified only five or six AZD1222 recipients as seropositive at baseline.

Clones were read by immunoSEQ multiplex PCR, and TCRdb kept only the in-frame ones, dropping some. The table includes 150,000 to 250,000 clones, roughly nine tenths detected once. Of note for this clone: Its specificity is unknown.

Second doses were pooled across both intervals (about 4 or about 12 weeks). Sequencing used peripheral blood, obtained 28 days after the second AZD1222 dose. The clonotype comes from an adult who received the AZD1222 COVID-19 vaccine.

The CDR3 sequence: CASSPTPDRGYTF. The CDR3 DNA follows: TGTGCCAGCAGTCCTACCCCCGATCGTGGCTACACCTTC. This chain connects TRBV12-3 or TRBV12-4 to TRBJ1-2; the D is unclear. The CDR3 is 13 amino acids. V lost 5 bases, J lost 7 bases, and 14 bases lay in between.